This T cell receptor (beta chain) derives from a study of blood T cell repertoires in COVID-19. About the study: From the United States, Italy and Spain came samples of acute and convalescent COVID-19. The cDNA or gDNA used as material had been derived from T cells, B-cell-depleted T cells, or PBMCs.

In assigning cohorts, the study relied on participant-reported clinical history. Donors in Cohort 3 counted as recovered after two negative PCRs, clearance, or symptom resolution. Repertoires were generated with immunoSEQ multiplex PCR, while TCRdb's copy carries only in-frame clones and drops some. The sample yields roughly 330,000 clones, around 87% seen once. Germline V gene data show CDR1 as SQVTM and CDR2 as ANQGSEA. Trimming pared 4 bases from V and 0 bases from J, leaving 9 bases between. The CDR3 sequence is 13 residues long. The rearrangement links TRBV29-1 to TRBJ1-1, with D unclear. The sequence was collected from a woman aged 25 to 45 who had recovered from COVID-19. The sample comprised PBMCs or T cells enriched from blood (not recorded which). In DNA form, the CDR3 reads TGCAGCGTTGTGGGCCTTCTGAACACTGAAGCTTTCTTT. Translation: CSVVGLLNTEAFF.